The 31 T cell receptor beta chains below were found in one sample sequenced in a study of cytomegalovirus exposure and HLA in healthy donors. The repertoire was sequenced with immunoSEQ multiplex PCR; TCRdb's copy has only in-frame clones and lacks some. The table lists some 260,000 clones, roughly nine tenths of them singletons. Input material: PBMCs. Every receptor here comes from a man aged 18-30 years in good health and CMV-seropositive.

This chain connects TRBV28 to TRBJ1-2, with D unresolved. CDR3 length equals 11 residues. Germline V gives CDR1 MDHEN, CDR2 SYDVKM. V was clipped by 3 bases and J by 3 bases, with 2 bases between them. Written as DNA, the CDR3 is TGTGCCAGCAGTTTTGACTATGGCTACACCTTC. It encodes CASSFDYGYTF.

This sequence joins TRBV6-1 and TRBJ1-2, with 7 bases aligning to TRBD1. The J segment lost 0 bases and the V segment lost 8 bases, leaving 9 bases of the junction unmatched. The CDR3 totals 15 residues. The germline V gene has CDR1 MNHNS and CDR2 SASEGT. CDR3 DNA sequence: TGTGCCAGCCGTAGACAGGGCTCAGCTAACTATGGCTACACCTTC. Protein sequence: CASRRQGSANYGYTF.

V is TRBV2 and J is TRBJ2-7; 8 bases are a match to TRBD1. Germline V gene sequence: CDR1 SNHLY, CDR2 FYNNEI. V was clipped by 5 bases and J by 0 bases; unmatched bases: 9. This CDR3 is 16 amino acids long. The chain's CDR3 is CASSRQGMKSSYEQYF. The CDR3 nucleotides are TGTGCCAGCAGTCGACAGGGGATGAAAAGCTCCTACGAGCAGTACTTC. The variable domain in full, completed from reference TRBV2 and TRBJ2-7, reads EPEVTQTPSHQVTQMGQEVILRCVPISNHLYFYWYRQILGQKVEFLVSFYNNEISEKSEIFDDQFSVERPDGSNFTLKIRSTKLEDSAMYFCASSRQGMKSSYEQYFGPGTRLTVT.

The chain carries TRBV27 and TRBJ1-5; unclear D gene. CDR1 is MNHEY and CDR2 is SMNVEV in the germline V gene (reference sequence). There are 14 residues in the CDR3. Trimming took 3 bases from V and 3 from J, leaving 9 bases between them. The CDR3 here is CASSFSGSNQPQHF. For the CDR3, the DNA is TGTGCCAGCAGTTTTTCCGGCTCCAATCAGCCCCAGCATTTT.

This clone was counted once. The CDR3 is CASMQSPGGYTF. The CDR3 region has the DNA TGTGCCAGTATGCAGTCCCCTGGAGGCTACACCTTC. V usage is TRBV19 and J usage is TRBJ1-2; D ambiguous. Trimming took off 7 bases at V and 8 bases at J, with 14 bases between the two ends. The CDR3 is made up of 12 amino acids. From germline, CDR1 is LNHDA and CDR2 SQIVND (reference sequence).

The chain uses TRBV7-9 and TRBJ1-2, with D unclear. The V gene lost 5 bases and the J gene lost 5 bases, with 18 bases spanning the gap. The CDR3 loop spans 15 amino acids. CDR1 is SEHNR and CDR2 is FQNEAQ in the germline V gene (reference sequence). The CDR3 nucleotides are TGTGCCAGCAGCGGACTCTATACAGACCTTTATGGCTACACCTTC. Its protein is CASSGLYTDLYGYTF.

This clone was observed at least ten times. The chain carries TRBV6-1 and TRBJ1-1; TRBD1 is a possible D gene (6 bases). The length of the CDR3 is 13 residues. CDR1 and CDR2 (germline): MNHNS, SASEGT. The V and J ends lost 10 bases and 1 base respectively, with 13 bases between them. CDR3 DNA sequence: TGTGCCACCTCCTGGGGACAGAACACTGAAGCTTTCTTT. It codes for CATSWGQNTEAFF.

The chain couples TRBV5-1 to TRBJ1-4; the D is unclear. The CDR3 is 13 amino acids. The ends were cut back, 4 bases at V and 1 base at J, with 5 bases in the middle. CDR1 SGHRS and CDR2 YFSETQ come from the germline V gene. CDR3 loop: CASSRVTNEKLFF. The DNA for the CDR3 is TGCGCCAGCAGCAGGGTAACTAATGAAAAACTGTTTTTT.

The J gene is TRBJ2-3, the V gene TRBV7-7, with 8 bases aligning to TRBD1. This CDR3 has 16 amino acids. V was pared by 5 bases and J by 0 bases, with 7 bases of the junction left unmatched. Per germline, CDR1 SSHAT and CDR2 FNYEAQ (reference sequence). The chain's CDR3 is CASSPRTGSSTDTQYF. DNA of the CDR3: TGTGCCAGCAGCCCTCGGACAGGGTCGAGCACAGATACGCAGTATTTT.

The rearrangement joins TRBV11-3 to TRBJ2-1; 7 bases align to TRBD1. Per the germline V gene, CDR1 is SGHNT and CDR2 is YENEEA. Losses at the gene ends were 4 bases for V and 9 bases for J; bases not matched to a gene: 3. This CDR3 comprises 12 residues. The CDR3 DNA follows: TGTGCCAGCAGCTACGACAGGGTTGAGCAGTTCTTC. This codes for CASSYDRVEQFF.

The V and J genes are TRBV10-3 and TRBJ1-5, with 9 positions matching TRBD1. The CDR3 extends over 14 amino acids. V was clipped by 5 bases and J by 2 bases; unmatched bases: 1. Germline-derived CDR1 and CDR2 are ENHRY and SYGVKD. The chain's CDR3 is CAISRQGGNQPQHF. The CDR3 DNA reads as TGTGCCATCAGTAGACAGGGGGGCAATCAGCCCCAGCATTTT.

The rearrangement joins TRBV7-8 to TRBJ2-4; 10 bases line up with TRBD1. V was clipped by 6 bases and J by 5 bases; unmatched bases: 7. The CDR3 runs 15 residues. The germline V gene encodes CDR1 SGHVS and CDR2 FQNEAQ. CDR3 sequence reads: CASSSTGGIQNIQYF. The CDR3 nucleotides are TGTGCCAGCAGTTCGACAGGGGGCATTCAAAACATTCAGTACTTC.

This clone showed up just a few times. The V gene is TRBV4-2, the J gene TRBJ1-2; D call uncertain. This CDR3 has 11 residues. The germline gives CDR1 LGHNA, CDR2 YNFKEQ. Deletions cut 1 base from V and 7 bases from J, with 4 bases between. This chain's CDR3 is CASSQAGGYTF. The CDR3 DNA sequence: TGTGCCAGCAGCCAAGCGGGTGGCTACACCTTC.

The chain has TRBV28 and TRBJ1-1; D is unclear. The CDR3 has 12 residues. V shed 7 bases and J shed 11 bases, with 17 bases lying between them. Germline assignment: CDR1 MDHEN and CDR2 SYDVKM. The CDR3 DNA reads TGTGCCAGCACCGTTCTTTCGGCGGGTGCTTTCTTT. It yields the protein CASTVLSAGAFF.

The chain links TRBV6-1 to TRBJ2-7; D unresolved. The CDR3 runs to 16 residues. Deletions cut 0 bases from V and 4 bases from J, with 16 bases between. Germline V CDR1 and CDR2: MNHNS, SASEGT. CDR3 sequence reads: CASSEAIDQGQYEQYF. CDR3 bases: TGTGCCAGCAGTGAAGCGATAGACCAAGGCCAATACGAGCAGTACTTC.

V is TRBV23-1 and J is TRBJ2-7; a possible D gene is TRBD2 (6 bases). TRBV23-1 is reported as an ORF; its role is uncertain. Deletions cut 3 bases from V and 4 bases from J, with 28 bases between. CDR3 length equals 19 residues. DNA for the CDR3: TGCGCCAGCAGTCACAAGACTTGGGGTTTGTGGACTACAAGTTACGAGCAGTACTTC. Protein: CASSHKTWGLWTTSYEQYF.

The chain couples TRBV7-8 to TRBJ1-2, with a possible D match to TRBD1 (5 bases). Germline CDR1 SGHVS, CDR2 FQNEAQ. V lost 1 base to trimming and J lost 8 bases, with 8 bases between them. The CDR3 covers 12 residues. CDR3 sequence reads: CASSLDRDGYTF. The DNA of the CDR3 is TGTGCCAGCAGCTTAGATCGGGACGGCTACACCTTC.

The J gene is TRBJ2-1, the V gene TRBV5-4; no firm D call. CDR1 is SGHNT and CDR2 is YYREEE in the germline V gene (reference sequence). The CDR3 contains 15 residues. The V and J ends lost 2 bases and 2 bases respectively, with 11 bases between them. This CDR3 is CASSFSFSAYNEQFF. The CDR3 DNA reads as TGTGCCAGCAGCTTTAGCTTTTCGGCCTACAATGAGCAGTTCTTC.

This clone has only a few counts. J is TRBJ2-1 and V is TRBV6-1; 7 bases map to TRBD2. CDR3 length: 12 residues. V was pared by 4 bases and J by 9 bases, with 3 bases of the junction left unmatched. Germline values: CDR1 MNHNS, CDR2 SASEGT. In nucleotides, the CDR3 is TGTGCCAGCAGTGGGGGGGGTGCTGAGCAGTTCTTC. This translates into CASSGGGAEQFF.

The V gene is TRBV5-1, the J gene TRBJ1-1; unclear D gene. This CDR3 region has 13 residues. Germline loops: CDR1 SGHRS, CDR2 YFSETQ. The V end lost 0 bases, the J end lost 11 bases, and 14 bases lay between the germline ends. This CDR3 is CASSLVLAGAAFF. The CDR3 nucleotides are TGCGCCAGCAGCTTGGTACTGGCCGGTGCGGCTTTCTTT.

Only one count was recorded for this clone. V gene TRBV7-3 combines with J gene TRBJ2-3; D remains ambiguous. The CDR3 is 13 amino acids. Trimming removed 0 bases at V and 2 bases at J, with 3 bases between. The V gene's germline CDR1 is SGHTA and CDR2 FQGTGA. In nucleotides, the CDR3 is TGTGCCAGCAGCTTAACTACCACAGATACGCAGTATTTT. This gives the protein CASSLTTTDTQYF.

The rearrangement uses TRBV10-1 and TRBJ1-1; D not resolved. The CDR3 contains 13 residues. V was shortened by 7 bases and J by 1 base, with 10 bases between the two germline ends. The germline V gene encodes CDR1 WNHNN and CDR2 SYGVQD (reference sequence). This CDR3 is CASTRDKNTEAFF. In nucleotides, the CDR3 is TGCGCCAGCACTCGCGACAAGAACACTGAAGCTTTCTTT.

For the CDR3, the DNA is TGTGCCAGCAGCTTGGTATACTCTGAAGCTTTCTTT. This gives the protein CASSLVYSEAFF. J is TRBJ1-1 and V is TRBV5-6; D unclear. This CDR3 comprises 12 residues. From germline, CDR1 is SGHDT and CDR2 YYEEEE. Trimming cost V 0 bases and J 6 bases, with 6 bases left between them.

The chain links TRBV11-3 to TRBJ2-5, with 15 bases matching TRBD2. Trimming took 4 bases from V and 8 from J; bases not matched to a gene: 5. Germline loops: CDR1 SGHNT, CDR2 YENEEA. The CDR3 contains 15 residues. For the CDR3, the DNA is TGTGCCAGCAGCTCTGGGGGACTAGCGGGAGGTACCCAGTACTTC. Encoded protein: CASSSGGLAGGTQYF.

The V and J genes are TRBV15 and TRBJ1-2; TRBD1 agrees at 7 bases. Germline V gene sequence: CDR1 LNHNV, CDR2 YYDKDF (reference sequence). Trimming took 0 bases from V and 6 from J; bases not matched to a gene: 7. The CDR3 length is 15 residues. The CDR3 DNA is TGTGCCACCAGCAGAGATCTAGACAGGGCGGATGGCTACACCTTC. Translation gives CATSRDLDRADGYTF.

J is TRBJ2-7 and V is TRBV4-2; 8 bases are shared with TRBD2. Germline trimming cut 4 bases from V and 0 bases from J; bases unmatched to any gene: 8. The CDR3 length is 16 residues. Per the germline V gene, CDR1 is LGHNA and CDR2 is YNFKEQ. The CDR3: CASSPWTSRSSYEQYF. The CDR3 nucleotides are TGTGCCAGCAGCCCTTGGACTAGCCGGTCCTCCTACGAGCAGTACTTC.

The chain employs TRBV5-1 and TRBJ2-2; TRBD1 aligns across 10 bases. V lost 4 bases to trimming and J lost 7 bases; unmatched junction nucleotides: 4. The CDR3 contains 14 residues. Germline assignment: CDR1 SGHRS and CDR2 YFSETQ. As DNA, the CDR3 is TGCGCCAGCAGCGAGGGACAGGGGAGCGGGGAGCTGTTTTTT. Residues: CASSEGQGSGELFF. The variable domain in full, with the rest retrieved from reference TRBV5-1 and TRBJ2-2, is KAGVTQTPRYLIKTRGQQVTLSCSPISGHRSVSWYQQTPGQGLQFLFEYFSETQRNKGNFPGRFSGRQFSNSRSEMNVSTLELGDSALYLCASSEGQGSGELFFGEGSRLTVL.

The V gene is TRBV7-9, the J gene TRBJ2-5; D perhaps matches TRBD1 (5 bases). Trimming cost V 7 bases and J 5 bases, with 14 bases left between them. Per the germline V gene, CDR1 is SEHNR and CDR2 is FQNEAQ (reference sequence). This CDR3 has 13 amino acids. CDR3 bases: TGTGCCAGCAAAGTCAGGGCTGGGGAGACCCAGTACTTC. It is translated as CASKVRAGETQYF.

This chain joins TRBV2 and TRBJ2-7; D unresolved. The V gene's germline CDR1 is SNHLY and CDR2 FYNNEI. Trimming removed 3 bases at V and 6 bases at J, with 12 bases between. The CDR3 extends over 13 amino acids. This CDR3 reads CASSEILKGEQYF. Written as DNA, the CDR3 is TGTGCCAGCAGTGAGATATTAAAGGGCGAGCAGTACTTC.

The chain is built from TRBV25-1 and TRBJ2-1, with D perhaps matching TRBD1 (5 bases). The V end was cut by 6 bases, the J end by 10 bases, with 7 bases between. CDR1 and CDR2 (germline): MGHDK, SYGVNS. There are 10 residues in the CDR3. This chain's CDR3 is CASRGAEQFF. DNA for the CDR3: TGTGCCAGCAGAGGGGCGGAGCAGTTCTTC.

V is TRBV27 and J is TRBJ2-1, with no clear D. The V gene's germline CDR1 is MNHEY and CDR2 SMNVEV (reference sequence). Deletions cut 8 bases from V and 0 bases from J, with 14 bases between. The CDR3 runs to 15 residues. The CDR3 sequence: CASCLRAPSYNEQFF. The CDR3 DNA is TGTGCCAGCTGCTTGCGCGCACCCTCCTACAATGAGCAGTTCTTC.